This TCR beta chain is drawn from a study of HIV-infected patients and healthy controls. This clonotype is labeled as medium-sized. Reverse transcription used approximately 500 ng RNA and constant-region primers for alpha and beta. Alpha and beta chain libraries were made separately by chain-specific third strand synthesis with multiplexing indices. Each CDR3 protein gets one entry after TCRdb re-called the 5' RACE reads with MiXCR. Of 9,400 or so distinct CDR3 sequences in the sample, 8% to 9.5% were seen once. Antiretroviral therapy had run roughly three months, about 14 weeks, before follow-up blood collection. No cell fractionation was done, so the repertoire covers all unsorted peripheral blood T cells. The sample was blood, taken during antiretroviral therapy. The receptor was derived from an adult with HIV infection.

The DNA for the CDR3 is TGCAGCGTTGAAGATTTGATGCACAGGGGATATGGCTACACCTTC. It yields the protein CSVEDLMHRGYGYTF. This rearrangement joins TRBV29-1 to TRBJ1-2, with 7 bases lining up with TRBD1. The CDR3 consists of 15 residues. The germline V gene has CDR1 SQVTM and CDR2 ANQGSEA. V shed 0 bases, J shed 5 bases, and the junction held 9 bases outside the gene matches.